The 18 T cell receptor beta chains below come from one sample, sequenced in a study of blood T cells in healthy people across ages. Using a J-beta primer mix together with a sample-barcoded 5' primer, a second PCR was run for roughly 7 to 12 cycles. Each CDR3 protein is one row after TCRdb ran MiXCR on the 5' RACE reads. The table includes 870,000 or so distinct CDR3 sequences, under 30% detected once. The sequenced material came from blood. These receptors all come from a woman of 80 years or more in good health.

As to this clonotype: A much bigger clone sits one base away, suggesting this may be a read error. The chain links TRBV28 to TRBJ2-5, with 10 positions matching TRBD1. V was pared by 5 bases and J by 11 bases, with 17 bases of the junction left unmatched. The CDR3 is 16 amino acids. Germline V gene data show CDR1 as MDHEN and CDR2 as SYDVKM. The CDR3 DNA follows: TGTGCCAGCAGTCCACAGGAGGGACAGGGGTACAATGAGCAGTACTTC. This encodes CASSPQEGQGYNEQYF.

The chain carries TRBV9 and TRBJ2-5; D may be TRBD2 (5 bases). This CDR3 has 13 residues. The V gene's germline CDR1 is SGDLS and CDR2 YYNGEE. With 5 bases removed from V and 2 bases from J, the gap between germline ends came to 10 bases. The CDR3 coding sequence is TGTGCCAGCAGGGCCGGGGAACAAGAGACCCAGTACTTC. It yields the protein CASRAGEQETQYF.

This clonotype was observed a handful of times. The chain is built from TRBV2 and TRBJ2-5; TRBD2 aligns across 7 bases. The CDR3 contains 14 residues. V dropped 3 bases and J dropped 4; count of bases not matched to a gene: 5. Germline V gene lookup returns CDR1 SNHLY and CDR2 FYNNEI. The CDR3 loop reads CASSDLGGRETQYF. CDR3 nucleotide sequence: TGTGCCAGCAGTGATTTGGGGGGGAGAGAGACCCAGTACTTC.

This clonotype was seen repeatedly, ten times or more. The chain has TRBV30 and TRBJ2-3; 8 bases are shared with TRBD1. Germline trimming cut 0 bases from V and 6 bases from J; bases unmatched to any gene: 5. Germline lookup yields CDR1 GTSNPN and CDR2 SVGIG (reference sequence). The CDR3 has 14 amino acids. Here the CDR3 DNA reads TGTGCCTGGAGTGTGTCAGGGGGCGTCGATACGCAGTATTTT. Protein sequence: CAWSVSGGVDTQYF.

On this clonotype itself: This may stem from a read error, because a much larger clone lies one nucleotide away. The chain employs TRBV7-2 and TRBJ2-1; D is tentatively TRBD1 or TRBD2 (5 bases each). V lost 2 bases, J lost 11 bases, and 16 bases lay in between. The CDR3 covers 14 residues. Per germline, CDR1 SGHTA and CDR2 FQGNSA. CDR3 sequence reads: CASSLIGAGDKQFF. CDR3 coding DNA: TGTGCCAGCAGCTTAATCGGGGCCGGGGATAAGCAGTTCTTC.

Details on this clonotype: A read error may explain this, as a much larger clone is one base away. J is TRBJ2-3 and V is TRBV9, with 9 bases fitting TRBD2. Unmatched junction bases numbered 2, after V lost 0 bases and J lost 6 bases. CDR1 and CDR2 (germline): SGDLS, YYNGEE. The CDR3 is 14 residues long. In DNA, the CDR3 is TGTGCCAGCAGCGTAGTAGCGGGGGTTGATACGCAGTATTTT. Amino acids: CASSVVAGVDTQYF.

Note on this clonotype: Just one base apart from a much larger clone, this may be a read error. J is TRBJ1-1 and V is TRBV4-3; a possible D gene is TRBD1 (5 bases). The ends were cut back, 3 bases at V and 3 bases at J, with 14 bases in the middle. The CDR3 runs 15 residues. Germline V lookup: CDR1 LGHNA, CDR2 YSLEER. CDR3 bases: TGCGCCAGCAGCCAGGGACCAGTCAGGTACACTGAAGCTTTCTTT. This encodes CASSQGPVRYTEAFF.

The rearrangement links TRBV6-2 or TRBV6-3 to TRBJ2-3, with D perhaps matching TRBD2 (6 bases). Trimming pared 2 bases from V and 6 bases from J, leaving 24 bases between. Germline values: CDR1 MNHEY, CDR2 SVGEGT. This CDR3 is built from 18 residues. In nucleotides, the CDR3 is TGTGCCAGCAGTTACCCTACGATCGGGACTGGGACGGGTGATACGCAGTATTTT. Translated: CASSYPTIGTGTGDTQYF.

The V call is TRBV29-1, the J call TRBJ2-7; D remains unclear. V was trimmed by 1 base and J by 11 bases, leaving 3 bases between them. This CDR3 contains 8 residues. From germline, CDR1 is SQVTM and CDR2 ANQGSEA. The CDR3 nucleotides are TGCAGCGTTGAAGGAGAGTACTTC. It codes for CSVEGEYF.

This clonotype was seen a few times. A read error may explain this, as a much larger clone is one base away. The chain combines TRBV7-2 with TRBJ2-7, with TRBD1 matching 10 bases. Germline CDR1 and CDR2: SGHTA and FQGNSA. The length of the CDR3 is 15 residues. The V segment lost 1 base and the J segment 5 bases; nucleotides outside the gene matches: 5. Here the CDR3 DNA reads TGTGCCAGCAGCTTAGGCCGGGACAGGGGCCACGAGCAGTACTTC. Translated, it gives CASSLGRDRGHEQYF.

Here the CDR3 reads CASSLNPPGSSNQPQHF. The CDR3 DNA follows: TGTGCCAGCAGCTTGAATCCCCCAGGTTCAAGCAATCAGCCCCAGCATTTT. The chain links TRBV5-5 to TRBJ1-5; D not certain. Trimming took 1 base from V and 1 from J, leaving 15 bases between them. This CDR3 is built from 17 residues. In germline, CDR1 is SGHKS, CDR2 YYEKEE (reference sequence).

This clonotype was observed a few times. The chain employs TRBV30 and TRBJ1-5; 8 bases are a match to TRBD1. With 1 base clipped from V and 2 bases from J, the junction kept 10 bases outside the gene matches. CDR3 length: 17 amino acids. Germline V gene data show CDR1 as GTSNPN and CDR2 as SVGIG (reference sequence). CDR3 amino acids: CAWSAGFPTGGNQPQHF. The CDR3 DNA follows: TGTGCCTGGAGTGCAGGATTCCCGACAGGGGGCAATCAGCCCCAGCATTTT.

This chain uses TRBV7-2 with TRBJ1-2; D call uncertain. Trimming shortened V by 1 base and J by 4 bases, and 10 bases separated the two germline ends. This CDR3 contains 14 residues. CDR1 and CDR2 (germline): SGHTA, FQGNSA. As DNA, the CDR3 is TGTGCCAGCAGCTTAGTAGGGCTAGGCTATGGCTACACCTTC. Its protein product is CASSLVGLGYGYTF.

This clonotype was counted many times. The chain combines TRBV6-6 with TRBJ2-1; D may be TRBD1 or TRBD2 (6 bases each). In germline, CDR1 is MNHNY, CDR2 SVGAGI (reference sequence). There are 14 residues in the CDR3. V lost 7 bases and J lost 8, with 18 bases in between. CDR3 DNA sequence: TGTGCCAGCACATTGGGGGGCCAGTCCCATGAGCAGTTCTTC. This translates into CASTLGGQSHEQFF.

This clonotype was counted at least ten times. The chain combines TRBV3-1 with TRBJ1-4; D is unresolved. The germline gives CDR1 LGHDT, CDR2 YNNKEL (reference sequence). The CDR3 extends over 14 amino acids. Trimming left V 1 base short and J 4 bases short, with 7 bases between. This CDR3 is CASSQVHRNEKLFF. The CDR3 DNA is TGTGCCAGCAGCCAAGTACACCGTAATGAAAAACTGTTTTTT. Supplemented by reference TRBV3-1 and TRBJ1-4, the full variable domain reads DTAVSQTPKYLVTQMGNDKSIKCEQNLGHDTMYWYKQDSKKFLKIMFSYNNKELIINETVPNRFSPKSPDKAHLNLHINSLELGDSAVYFCASSQVHRNEKLFFGSGTQLSVL.

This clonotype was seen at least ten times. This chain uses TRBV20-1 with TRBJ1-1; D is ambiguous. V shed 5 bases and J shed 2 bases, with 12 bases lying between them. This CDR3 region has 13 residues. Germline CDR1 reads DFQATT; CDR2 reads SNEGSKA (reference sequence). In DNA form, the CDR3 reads TGCAGTGCTCCTATACAAGTAAACACTGAAGCTTTCTTT. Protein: CSAPIQVNTEAFF.

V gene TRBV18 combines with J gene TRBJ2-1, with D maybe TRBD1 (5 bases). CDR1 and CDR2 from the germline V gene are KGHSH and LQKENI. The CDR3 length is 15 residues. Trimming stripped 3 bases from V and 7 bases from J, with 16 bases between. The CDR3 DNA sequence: TGTGCCAGCTCACCTCAAACCAGGGCAGGGAATGAGCAGTTCTTC. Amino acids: CASSPQTRAGNEQFF.

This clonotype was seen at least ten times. In DNA form, the CDR3 reads TGTGCCAGCAGTTACCGGGCGGACTCCTACGAGCAGTACTTC. This codes for CASSYRADSYEQYF. The rearrangement joins TRBV6-5 to TRBJ2-7; D gene unclear. The V end was cut by 2 bases, the J end by 0 bases, with 8 bases between. CDR1 and CDR2 from the germline V gene are MNHEY and SVGAGI. The CDR3 extends over 14 amino acids.